The clone carrying this T cell receptor (beta chain) was counted between two and nine times. This sample was included in a study of blood T cell repertoires in COVID-19. Study at large: Sample material is recorded as cDNA or gDNA derived from T cells, B-cell-depleted T cells, or PBMCs.

The germline V gene encodes CDR1 SGHTA and CDR2 FQGNSA. The CDR3 sequence is 17 residues long. V dropped 0 bases and J dropped 9 bases, with 23 bases sitting between them. In the authors' methods: Quantification of nucleated cells was approximated via reference gene primer amplification. TCRdb keeps only in-frame clones here, not all; method: immunoSEQ multiplex PCR. V and J calls and clone size are as listed in that table; D and trimming were resolved from the DNA. This table has approximately 99,000 clones, around 81% appearing once. The sequenced sample consisted of peripheral blood. The rearrangement links TRBV7-2 to TRBJ1-1; perhaps TRBD1 as D (6 bases). This sequence was found in a woman in her 70s with acute or convalescent COVID-19. In nucleotides, the CDR3 is TGTGCCAGCAGCTTAGCCACCGGGCCGCAGGGGCAAATAAAAGCTTTCTTT. Translating it yields CASSLATGPQGQIKAFF.